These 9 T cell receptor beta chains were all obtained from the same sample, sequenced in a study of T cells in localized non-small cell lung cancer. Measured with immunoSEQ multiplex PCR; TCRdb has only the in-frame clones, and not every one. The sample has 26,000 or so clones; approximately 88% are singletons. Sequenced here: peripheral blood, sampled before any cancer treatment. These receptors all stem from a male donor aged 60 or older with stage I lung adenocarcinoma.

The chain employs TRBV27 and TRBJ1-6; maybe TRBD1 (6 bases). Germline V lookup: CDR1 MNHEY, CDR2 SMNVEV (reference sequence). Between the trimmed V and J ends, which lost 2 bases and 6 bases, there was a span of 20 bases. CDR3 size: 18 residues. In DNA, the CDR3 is TGTGCCAGCAGTTTAGTTCAGGTCTGGGGGCAGATTAATTCACCCCTCCACTTT. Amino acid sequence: CASSLVQVWGQINSPLHF.

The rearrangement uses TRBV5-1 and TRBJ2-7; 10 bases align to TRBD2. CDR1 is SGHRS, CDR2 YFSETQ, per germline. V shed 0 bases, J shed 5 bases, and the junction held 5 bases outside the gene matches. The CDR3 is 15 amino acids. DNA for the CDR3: TGCGCCAGCAGCTTGGCGTTAGCGGGGGGCAACGAGCAGTACTTC. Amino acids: CASSLALAGGNEQYF.

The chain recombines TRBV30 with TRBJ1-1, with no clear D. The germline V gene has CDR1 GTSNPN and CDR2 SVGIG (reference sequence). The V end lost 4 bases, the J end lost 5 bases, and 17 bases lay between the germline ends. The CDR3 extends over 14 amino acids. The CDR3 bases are TGTGCCTGGACCTTCCGGACGTTGGGGACTGAAGCTTTCTTT. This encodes CAWTFRTLGTEAFF.

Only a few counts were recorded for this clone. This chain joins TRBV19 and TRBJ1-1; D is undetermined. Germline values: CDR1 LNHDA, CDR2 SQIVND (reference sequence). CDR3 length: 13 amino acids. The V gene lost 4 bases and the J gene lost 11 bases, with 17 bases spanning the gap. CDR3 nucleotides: TGTGCCAGTAGTACACCAGGCGGGTTCGCGGCTTTCTTT. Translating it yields CASSTPGGFAAFF.

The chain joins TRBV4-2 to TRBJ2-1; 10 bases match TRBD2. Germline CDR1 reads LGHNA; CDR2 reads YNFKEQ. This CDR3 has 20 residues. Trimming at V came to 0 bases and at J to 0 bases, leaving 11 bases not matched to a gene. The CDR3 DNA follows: TGTGCCAGCAGCCAAGATACAAGCGGGGGGGCCCAGAGCTCCTACAATGAGCAGTTCTTC. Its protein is CASSQDTSGGAQSSYNEQFF.

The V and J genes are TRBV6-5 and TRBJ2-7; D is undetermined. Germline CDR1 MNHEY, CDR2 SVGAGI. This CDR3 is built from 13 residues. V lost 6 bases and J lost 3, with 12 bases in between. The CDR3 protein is CASRLNIFYEQYF. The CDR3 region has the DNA TGTGCCAGCAGGCTAAATATATTCTACGAGCAGTACTTC.

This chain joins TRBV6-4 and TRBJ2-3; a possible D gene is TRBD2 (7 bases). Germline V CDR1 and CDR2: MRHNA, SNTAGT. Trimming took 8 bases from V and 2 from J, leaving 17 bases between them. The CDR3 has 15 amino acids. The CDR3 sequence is CASAQLGGATDTQYF. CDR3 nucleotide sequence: TGTGCCAGCGCCCAATTGGGGGGGGCCACAGATACGCAGTATTTT.

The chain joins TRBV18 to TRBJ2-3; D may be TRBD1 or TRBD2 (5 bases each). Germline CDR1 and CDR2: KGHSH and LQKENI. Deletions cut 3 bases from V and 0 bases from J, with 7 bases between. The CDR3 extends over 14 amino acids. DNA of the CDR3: TGTGCCAGCTCACCCGGGGCTAGCACAGATACGCAGTATTTT. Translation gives CASSPGASTDTQYF.

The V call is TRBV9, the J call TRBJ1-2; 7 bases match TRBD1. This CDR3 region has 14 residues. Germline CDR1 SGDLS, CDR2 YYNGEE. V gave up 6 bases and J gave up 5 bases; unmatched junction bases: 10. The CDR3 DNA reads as TGTGCCAGCACCGCCGCAGGGGGGGGTTATGGCTACACCTTC. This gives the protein CASTAAGGGYGYTF.